Listed here are 10 T cell receptor beta chains from one sample, sequenced in a study of regulatory T cells in long-lasting Graves disease. Time point meaning: newly diagnosed GD, antithyroid drugs for less than 3 months. Extracted PBMC RNA gave rise to the TCR library. Through Arm-PCR of CDR3 regions and iRepertoire HTBI primers, TCR beta libraries were built. Via MiXCR, TCRdb re-called the multiplex PCR reads, giving one row per CDR3 protein. The sample records 400,000 to 500,000 distinct CDR3 sequences, approximately 15% being singletons. The same specimen was also included in a second study, on T cells in Graves' hyperthyroidism and ophthalmopathy.

The sequences come from peripheral blood mononuclear cells (PBMCs), collected at new diagnosis, from a patient treated with antithyroid drugs. The receptors were sampled from a woman between 45 and 65 years old with Graves disease.

Concerning this clonotype itself: This may be a read error: a much more frequent sequence differs by one nucleotide. The CDR3 region is CANSLREGGELFF. The CDR3 nucleotides read TGTGCCAACAGTTTAAGGGAGGGCGGGGAGCTGTTTTTT. The chain combines TRBV28 with TRBJ2-2; 7 nucleotides line up with TRBD2. Germline CDR1 and CDR2: MDHEN and SYDVKM. This CDR3 is built from 13 residues.

This clonotype was found many times. This chain links TRBV5-1 with TRBJ1-3; D is ambiguous. The CDR3 extends over 14 amino acids. The V end was cut by 0 bases, the J end by 3 bases, with 7 bases between. From germline, CDR1 is SGHRS and CDR2 YFSETQ. CDR3 bases: TGCGCCAGCAGCTTGGACCCGGGTGGAAACACCATATATTTT. Its protein is CASSLDPGGNTIYF.

This chain connects TRBV5-1 to TRBJ2-5; 13 nucleotides align to TRBD2. Germline values: CDR1 SGHRS, CDR2 YFSETQ. Unmatched junction bases numbered 3, after V lost 4 bases and J lost 0 bases. The CDR3 contains 16 residues. The CDR3 protein is CASSGGTSGNQETQYF. The CDR3 DNA follows: TGCGCCAGCAGCGGCGGGACTAGCGGGAACCAAGAGACCCAGTACTTC. The complete variable domain, with remaining parts taken from reference TRBV5-1 and TRBJ2-5, reads KAGVTQTPRYLIKTRGQQVTLSCSPISGHRSVSWYQQTPGQGLQFLFEYFSETQRNKGNFPGRFSGRQFSNSRSEMNVSTLELGDSALYLCASSGGTSGNQETQYFGPGTRLLVL.

This clonotype was counted at least ten times. The rearrangement joins TRBV6-1 to TRBJ2-2; the D call may be TRBD1 or TRBD2 (5 bases each). The V end was cut by 8 bases, the J end by 3 bases, with 16 bases between. Per the germline V gene, CDR1 is MNHNS and CDR2 is SASEGT. The CDR3 is 15 amino acids. The CDR3 DNA is TGTGCCAGCCGAGGGTGGGGGAAGGACACCGGGGAGCTGTTTTTT. It codes for CASRGWGKDTGELFF.

This clonotype was observed many times. The genes are TRBV7-3 and TRBJ1-1, with a tentative D call TRBD1 (6 bases). Trimming pared 2 bases from V and 3 bases from J, leaving 10 bases between. From germline, CDR1 is SGHTA and CDR2 FQGTGA. The CDR3 spans 14 residues. CDR3 protein: CASSLQGTDTEAFF. Written as DNA, the CDR3 is TGTGCCAGCAGCTTACAGGGGACGGACACTGAAGCTTTCTTT.

The sample holds many counts of this clonotype. The chain combines TRBV27 with TRBJ1-2; possible D gene TRBD1, 5 bases. This CDR3 has 14 residues. Per the germline V gene, CDR1 is MNHEY and CDR2 is SMNVEV (reference sequence). V dropped 4 bases and J dropped 4 bases, with 13 bases sitting between them. The CDR3, as DNA: TGTGCCAGCAGTTCAAATGACAGAAGCTATGGCTACACCTTC. It yields the protein CASSSNDRSYGYTF.

About this clonotype itself: A much larger clonotype is one base distant, so this may be a read error. The rearrangement links TRBV11-2 to TRBJ2-1, with a possible D match to TRBD2 (5 bases). The CDR3 has 13 residues. Germline V gene sequence: CDR1 SGHAT, CDR2 FQNNGV. The CDR3 is CAGSLGLVNEQFF. CDR3 nucleotides: TGTGCCGGCAGCTTAGGACTTGTCAATGAGCAGTTCTTC.

This clonotype was detected many times. The J gene is TRBJ1-2, the V gene TRBV9; no definite D call. Germline V CDR1 and CDR2: SGDLS, YYNGEE. V was pared by 0 bases and J by 4 bases, with 4 bases between. The CDR3 totals 12 residues. The CDR3 spells CASSVGGYGYTF. DNA for the CDR3: TGTGCCAGCAGCGTAGGCGGCTATGGCTACACCTTC.

In its sample, this clonotype was seen many times. The rearrangement joins TRBV12-3 or TRBV12-4 to TRBJ2-2; 10 bases line up with TRBD1. The length of the CDR3 is 17 residues. After removal of 3 bases from V and 5 bases from J, the junction contained 9 bases not matched to a gene. The CDR3, as DNA: TGTGCCAGCAGTTTCTGGCGGGACAGGGGCGTTACCGGGGAGCTGTTTTTT. Translating gives CASSFWRDRGVTGELFF.

This clonotype occurred many times. V gene TRBV27 combines with J gene TRBJ2-7, with 9 bases matching TRBD1. Germline V lookup: CDR1 MNHEY, CDR2 SMNVEV (reference sequence). V was pared by 6 bases and J by 5 bases, with 5 bases of the junction left unmatched. This CDR3 is 13 amino acids long. The CDR3 loop is CASRKTGGHEQYF. The CDR3 nucleotides are TGTGCCAGCAGAAAGACAGGGGGTCACGAGCAGTACTTC.